The 10 T cell receptor beta chains presented below share a single source sample, sequenced in a study of persistence of HIV-infected CD4 T cells. The immunoSEQ assay was version 4, run in survey mode. The repertoire was sequenced with immunoSEQ multiplex PCR; TCRdb's copy has only in-frame clones and lacks some. The repertoire holds nearly 20,000 clones, with 55% to 65% as singletons. These TCRs are of unknown antigen specificity. Overlapping HIV-1 Gag 15-mer peptides at 0.85 to 1 ug per peptide per mL were used. CD4+ T cells upregulating both CD40 ligand and CD69 were sorted as responding cells. Sequences were derived from CD4+ T cells sorted from PBMCs after roughly 19-hour stimulation, sampled from a patient who received antiretroviral therapy. These receptors all stem from an adult woman with HIV who was CMV-seropositive.

This rearrangement joins TRBV14 to TRBJ2-5; D unclear. The CDR3 length is 13 residues. Trimming removed 4 bases from V and 2 bases from J, with 8 bases in between. The germline CDR1 and CDR2 sequences are SGHDN and FVKESK. Written as DNA, the CDR3 is TGTGCCAGCAGCCGTGGAGTACAAGAGACCCAGTACTTC. Its protein is CASSRGVQETQYF.

This chain uses TRBV9 with TRBJ1-3, with D unresolved. The CDR3 sequence is 16 residues long. The germline V gene encodes CDR1 SGDLS and CDR2 YYNGEE. V was pared by 4 bases and J by 0 bases, with 14 bases between. CDR3: CASSSLGRNSGNTIYF. In DNA, the CDR3 is TGTGCCAGCAGCAGCCTCGGACGGAACTCTGGAAACACCATATATTTT.

The chain has TRBV27 and TRBJ1-1; 8 positions agree with TRBD1. From germline, CDR1 is MNHEY and CDR2 SMNVEV (reference sequence). This CDR3 is built from 12 residues. J lost 7 bases, V lost 4 bases, and 2 bases had no gene match. CDR3 DNA: TGTGCCAGCAGTTCGGGACAGGATGAAGCTTTCTTT. Translated, it gives CASSSGQDEAFF.

This clone has a single count. The gene calls are TRBV20-1 and TRBJ1-6; D perhaps matches TRBD1 (5 bases). The CDR3 has 12 amino acids. V lost 3 bases, J lost 6 bases, and 6 bases lay in between. From germline, CDR1 is DFQATT and CDR2 SNEGSKA (reference sequence). CDR3 nucleotides: TGCAGTGCTAGTGGGGGTAATTCACCCCTCCACTTT. Translating gives CSASGGNSPLHF.

The gene calls are TRBV28 and TRBJ2-2; the D gene is possibly TRBD1 (5 bases). Germline V gene lookup returns CDR1 MDHEN and CDR2 SYDVKM. The CDR3 loop spans 12 amino acids. Trimming removed 7 bases at V and 7 bases at J, with 10 bases between. CDR3 residues: CASTQGGGELFF. For the CDR3, the DNA is TGTGCCAGCACCCAGGGTGGCGGGGAGCTGTTTTTT.

This chain uses TRBV6-5 with TRBJ2-3; D may be TRBD2 (6 bases). Germline-derived CDR1 and CDR2 are MNHEY and SVGAGI. The ends were cut back, 0 bases at V and 11 bases at J, with 6 bases in the middle. This CDR3 has 11 residues. The CDR3 protein is CASSYSGRQYF. CDR3 nucleotides: TGTGCCAGCAGTTACTCCGGGAGGCAGTATTTT.

This rearrangement joins TRBV24-1 to TRBJ1-2, with D unclear. Trimming pared 5 bases from V and 2 bases from J, leaving 11 bases between. The CDR3 is 14 residues long. CDR1 KGHDR and CDR2 SFDVKD come from the germline V gene. CDR3 region: CATSAATFNYGYTF. CDR3 DNA: TGTGCCACCAGTGCCGCTACTTTCAACTATGGCTACACCTTC.

This clone was seen a few times. The chain has TRBV27 and TRBJ1-1, with unresolved D. The CDR3 runs 13 residues. V was cut by 4 bases and J by 4 bases, with 10 bases left in between. Germline CDR1 MNHEY, CDR2 SMNVEV (reference sequence). The CDR3 loop is CASSWNRGTEAFF. DNA for the CDR3: TGTGCCAGCAGTTGGAACCGGGGCACTGAAGCTTTCTTT.

This clone is a singleton in its sample. V gene TRBV24-1 combines with J gene TRBJ1-6; 9 bases map to TRBD1. Germline CDR1 KGHDR, CDR2 SFDVKD. Losses at the gene ends were 5 bases for V and 0 bases for J; bases not matched to a gene: 4. CDR3 length equals 17 residues. CDR3 nucleotide sequence: TGTGCCACCAGTGGGACAGGGGACGGCTCCTATAATTCACCCCTCCACTTT. Its protein product is CATSGTGDGSYNSPLHF.

The chain joins TRBV19 to TRBJ1-5; D remains unclear. CDR1 LNHDA and CDR2 SQIVND come from the germline V gene (reference sequence). Trimming removed 7 bases from V and 0 bases from J, with 16 bases in between. CDR3 length: 16 residues. Written as DNA, the CDR3 is TGTGCCAGTATGCTGGGCGGGGAATATAGCAATCAGCCCCAGCATTTT. Translation: CASMLGGEYSNQPQHF.